The present T cell receptor beta chain was sequenced within a study of blood T cell repertoires in COVID-19. Study summary: Sample material is recorded as cDNA or gDNA derived from T cells, B-cell-depleted T cells, or PBMCs.

How the authors handled the data: Reference gene primers were amplified, and this amplification served to estimate nucleated cell counts. This table comes from immunoSEQ multiplex PCR, and its TCRdb copy is limited to in-frame clones, with some not included. V, J and clone size reflect that table, while D and trimming were determined from the DNA. Here the sample spans roughly 110,000 clones, roughly 88% being singletons. This CDR3 is 14 amino acids long. CDR1 is SGHAT, CDR2 FQNNGV, per germline. V was pared by 5 bases and J by 7 bases, with 8 bases of the junction left unmatched. Sequencing was done on a sample of peripheral blood. This chain links TRBV11-2 with TRBJ2-1, with TRBD2 matching over 7 bases. This sequence originates from a man aged 45-65 years with active or convalescent COVID-19. CDR3 region: CASSPRLGGNEQFF. Written as DNA, the CDR3 is TGTGCCAGCAGCCCCCGCTTGGGAGGGAATGAGCAGTTCTTC.